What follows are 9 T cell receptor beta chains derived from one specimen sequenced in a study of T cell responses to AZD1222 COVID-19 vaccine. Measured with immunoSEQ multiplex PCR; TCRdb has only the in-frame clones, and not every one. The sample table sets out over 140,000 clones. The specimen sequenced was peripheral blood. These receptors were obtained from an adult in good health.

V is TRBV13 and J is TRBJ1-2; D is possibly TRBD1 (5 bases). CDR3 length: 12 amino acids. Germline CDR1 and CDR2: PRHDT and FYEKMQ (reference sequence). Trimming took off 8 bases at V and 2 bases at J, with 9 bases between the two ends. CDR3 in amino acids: CASGGSNYGYTF. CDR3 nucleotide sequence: TGTGCCAGCGGGGGTTCAAACTATGGCTACACCTTC.

CDR3 bases: TGTGCCAGCAGCTCCGCGGGGGTGGAGGGGCAGGATATTAATGAAAAACTGTTTTTT. Translating gives CASSSAGVEGQDINEKLFF. The rearrangement links TRBV6-6 to TRBJ1-4; TRBD1 is a possible D gene (5 bases). The CDR3 is made up of 19 amino acids. The germline V and J ends were trimmed by 6 bases and 4 bases, with 27 bases remaining between them. CDR1 and CDR2 from the germline V gene are MNHNY and SVGAGI (reference sequence).

The CDR3 nucleotides read TGTGCCAGCAGTGAAATATCTAGCAATCAGCCCCAGCATTTT. Protein: CASSEISSNQPQHF. The rearrangement joins TRBV2 to TRBJ1-5; no definite D call. Germline CDR1 and CDR2: SNHLY and FYNNEI. CDR3 length equals 14 residues. Trimming pared 2 bases from V and 0 bases from J, leaving 5 bases between.

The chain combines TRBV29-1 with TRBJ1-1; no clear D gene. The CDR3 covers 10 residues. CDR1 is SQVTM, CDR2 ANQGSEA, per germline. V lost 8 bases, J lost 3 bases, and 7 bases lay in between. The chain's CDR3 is CSTRDTEAFF. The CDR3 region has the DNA TGCAGCACCAGAGACACTGAAGCTTTCTTT.

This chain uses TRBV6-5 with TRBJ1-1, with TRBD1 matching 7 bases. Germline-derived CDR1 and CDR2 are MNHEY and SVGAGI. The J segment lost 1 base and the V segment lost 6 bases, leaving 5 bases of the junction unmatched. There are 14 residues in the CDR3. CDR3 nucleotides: TGTGCCAGCAGAACGGACAGGTCGAACACTGAAGCTTTCTTT. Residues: CASRTDRSNTEAFF.

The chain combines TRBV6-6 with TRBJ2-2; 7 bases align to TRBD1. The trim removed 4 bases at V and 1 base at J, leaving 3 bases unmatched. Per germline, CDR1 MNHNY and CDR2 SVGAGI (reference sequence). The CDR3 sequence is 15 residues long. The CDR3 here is CASSSGTENTGELFF. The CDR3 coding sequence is TGTGCCAGCAGTTCCGGGACAGAGAACACCGGGGAGCTGTTTTTT.

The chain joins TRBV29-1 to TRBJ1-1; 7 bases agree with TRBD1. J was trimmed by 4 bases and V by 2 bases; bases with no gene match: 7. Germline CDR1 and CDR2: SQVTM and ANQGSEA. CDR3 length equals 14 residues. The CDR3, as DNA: TGCAGCGTTGAAATGAACAGGGGAGGCACTGAAGCTTTCTTT. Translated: CSVEMNRGGTEAFF.

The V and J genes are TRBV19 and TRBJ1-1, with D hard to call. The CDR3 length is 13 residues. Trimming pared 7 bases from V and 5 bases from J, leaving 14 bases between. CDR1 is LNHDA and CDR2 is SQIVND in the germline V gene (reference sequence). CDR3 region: CASTVGFDTEAFF. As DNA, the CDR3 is TGTGCCAGTACAGTCGGCTTTGATACTGAAGCTTTCTTT.

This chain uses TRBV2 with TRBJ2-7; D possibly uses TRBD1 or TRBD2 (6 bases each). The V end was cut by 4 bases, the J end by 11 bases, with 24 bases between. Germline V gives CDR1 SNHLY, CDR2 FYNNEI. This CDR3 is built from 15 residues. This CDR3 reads CASSGGAGAAYWEYF. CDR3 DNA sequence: TGTGCCAGCAGTGGGGGGGCAGGGGCGGCCTATTGGGAGTACTTC.